These 15 T cell receptor beta chains were sequenced from one sample in a study of cytomegalovirus exposure and HLA in healthy donors (dated by TCRdb to about 2017). The library was generated by the immunoSEQ multiplex PCR assay. A mixture of 60 forward primers for TCR Vbeta segments and 13 reverse primers for TCR Jbeta segments was used in the multiplex PCR. Entries here come from immuneACCESS through TCRdb and include only in-frame sequences with V and J called. Some clones fail to appear in such tables; in the studies checked, an unresolved V gene covers under half of the shortfall, and the cause of the remainder is unknown. This sample lists about 91,000 clones; just under 90% were detected once. Clones ranked in the top ten supply about 2.3% of the sample. Input material: PBMCs. The source of these receptors is a man aged 18 to 35 in good health and CMV-seronegative.

A remark on this clone: The junction does not match germline at one end; this may be a read error. The CDR3 here is CASSQETRGGELFF. The CDR3 bases are TGTGCCAGCAGCCAAGAGACCAGGGGTGGGGAGCTGTTTTTT. The chain couples TRBV4-1 to TRBJ2-2; tentative D call: TRBD1 (6 bases). Germline V gene lookup returns CDR1 MGHRA and CDR2 YSYEKL. This CDR3 is 14 amino acids long.

V usage is TRBV14 and J usage is TRBJ2-3, with 7 nucleotides matching TRBD1. Germline V gene sequence: CDR1 SGHDN, CDR2 FVKESK. The CDR3 has 15 residues. Germline trimming cut 1 base from V and 5 bases from J; bases unmatched to any gene: 6. The CDR3 region has the DNA TGTGCCAGCAGCCAAGTTAGGGGGCTCGGAGATACGCAGTATTTT. Protein: CASSQVRGLGDTQYF.

The rearrangement uses TRBV25-1 and TRBJ2-5; 9 bases align to TRBD2. The CDR3 is made up of 18 amino acids. V gave up 6 bases and J gave up 5 bases; unmatched junction bases: 19. Germline lookup yields CDR1 MGHDK and CDR2 SYGVNS. CDR3 DNA: TGTGCCAGCAGCCGAGGACAGGTCGCCTTAGCGGGAGCGGAGACCCAGTACTTC. It encodes CASSRGQVALAGAETQYF.

V is TRBV10-3 and J is TRBJ1-4; 9 bases fit TRBD1. Germline V gene data show CDR1 as ENHRY and CDR2 as SYGVKD. This CDR3 comprises 15 residues. The J segment lost 4 bases and the V segment lost 2 bases, leaving 2 bases of the junction unmatched. The CDR3 region has the DNA TGTGCCATCAGTGAGGGGGGACAGGGTAATGAAAAACTGTTTTTT. Its translation is CAISEGGQGNEKLFF.

The genes are TRBV28 and TRBJ1-1; D unresolved. The CDR3 is made up of 13 amino acids. V was cut by 3 bases and J by 3 bases, with 8 bases left in between. Germline lookup yields CDR1 MDHEN and CDR2 SYDVKM. CDR3 sequence: CASSLMEDTEAFF. As DNA, the CDR3 is TGTGCCAGCAGTTTGATGGAGGACACTGAAGCTTTCTTT.

This clone was found once. The rearrangement uses TRBV6-6 and TRBJ2-7; 12 bases fit TRBD2. The germline V gene has CDR1 MNHNY and CDR2 SVGAGI (reference sequence). The CDR3 totals 14 residues. V trimming: 5 bases; J trimming: 9 bases; junction bases outside the gene matches: 8. CDR3 loop: CASSRTSGIAGQYF. The DNA of the CDR3 is TGTGCCAGCAGTCGGACTAGCGGGATAGCGGGGCAGTACTTC.

The chain is built from TRBV19 and TRBJ1-4, with 9 positions matching TRBD1. The CDR3 is made up of 12 amino acids. V lost 7 bases and J lost 7; bases outside the gene matches: 1. Germline values: CDR1 LNHDA, CDR2 SQIVND (reference sequence). The CDR3 DNA reads TGTGCCAGTACGGACAGGGGTGAAAAACTGTTTTTT. It specifies CASTDRGEKLFF. The full variable domain, with the rest looked up from reference TRBV19 and TRBJ1-4, is DGGITQSPKYLFRKEGQNVTLSCEQNLNHDAMYWYRQDPGQGLRLIYYSQIVNDFQKGDIAEGYSVSREKKESFPLTVTSAQKNPTAFYLCASTDRGEKLFFGSGTQLSVL.

The chain is built from TRBV7-2 and TRBJ2-7; 12 nucleotides align to TRBD2. CDR3 length: 14 residues. Germline CDR1 is SGHTA and CDR2 is FQGNSA. V trimming: 5 bases; J trimming: 4 bases; junction bases outside the gene matches: 3. The CDR3, as DNA: TGTGCCAGCAGCCGACTAGCGGGAGCGTACGAGCAGTACTTC. Its translation: CASSRLAGAYEQYF.

The chain carries TRBV28 and TRBJ2-1; possibly TRBD2 for D (6 bases). Trimming stripped 5 bases from V and 9 bases from J, with 14 bases between. The germline V gene encodes CDR1 MDHEN and CDR2 SYDVKM. This CDR3 is built from 13 residues. For the CDR3, the DNA is TGTGCCAGCAGTCCGCGTCGGGGGACTGAGCAGTTCTTC. This gives the protein CASSPRRGTEQFF. The full variable domain, completed using reference TRBV28 and TRBJ2-1, is DVKVTQSSRYLVKRTGEKVFLECVQDMDHENMFWYRQDPGLGLRLIYFSYDVKMKEKGDIPEGYSVSREKKERFSLILESASTNQTSMYLCASSPRRGTEQFFGPGTRLTVL.

V usage is TRBV6-6 and J usage is TRBJ2-7; no clear D. CDR1 and CDR2 from the germline V gene are MNHNY and SVGAGI (reference sequence). Deletions cut 2 bases from V and 3 bases from J, with 11 bases between. CDR3 length: 14 amino acids. As DNA, the CDR3 is TGTGCCAGCAGTTACCCCGGAGAAAACTACGAGCAGTACTTC. It is translated as CASSYPGENYEQYF.

The chain carries TRBV6-5 and TRBJ2-7; D is ambiguous. CDR1 is MNHEY, CDR2 SVGAGI, per germline. V was trimmed by 6 bases and J by 7 bases, leaving 16 bases between them. The CDR3 consists of 13 residues. CDR3 bases: TGTGCCAGCAGCCCATCTCCACTACGAGAGCAGTACTTC. As protein: CASSPSPLREQYF.

The chain employs TRBV9 and TRBJ2-3; D unclear. The CDR3 sequence is 16 residues long. Trimming took 0 bases from V and 0 from J, leaving 11 bases between them. The V gene's germline CDR1 is SGDLS and CDR2 YYNGEE. The CDR3 DNA follows: TGTGCCAGCAGCGTAGGCCCCGGAGCTAGCACAGATACGCAGTATTTT. Residues: CASSVGPGASTDTQYF.

The CDR3 nucleotides read TGCGCCAGCAGCTCGACAGGGACGCACCCCACCGGGGAGCTGTTTTTT. Translated: CASSSTGTHPTGELFF. The chain employs TRBV23-1 and TRBJ2-2; 7 bases match TRBD1. TRBV23-1 is sorted into the ORF group, with uncertain function. V shed 6 bases and J 4 bases; nucleotides not matched to a gene: 11. The CDR3 has 16 amino acids.

The chain couples TRBV9 to TRBJ1-1; possibly TRBD1 for D (5 bases). Germline CDR1 reads SGDLS; CDR2 reads YYNGEE. The CDR3 runs to 15 residues. Trimming took 0 bases from V and 1 from J, leaving 10 bases between them. CDR3 sequence (DNA): TGTGCCAGCAGCGTAGCTTCAGGGAAGAACACTGAAGCTTTCTTT. Translating it yields CASSVASGKNTEAFF.

The rearrangement uses TRBV7-2 and TRBJ2-4, with TRBD1 as a possible D gene (6 bases). The CDR3 spans 15 residues. Trimming removed 5 bases from V and 1 base from J, with 12 bases in between. Germline CDR1 is SGHTA and CDR2 is FQGNSA. For the CDR3, the DNA is TGTGCCAGCAGCCTGAAGCAGGGGGCCAAAAACATTCAGTACTTC. Translated: CASSLKQGAKNIQYF.